This TCR beta chain is from a study of T-cell memory formation after mild COVID-19. Germline V gene lookup returns CDR1 MNHEY and CDR2 SVGEGT. The germline V and J ends were trimmed by 7 bases and 1 base, with 22 bases remaining between them. This CDR3 region has 17 residues. TCRdb reprocessed the 5' RACE reads with MiXCR, giving one entry per CDR3 protein. The data show more than 250,000 distinct CDR3 sequences, with 18% seen just once and about 21% held by the top ten. This clonotype was seen a handful of times. The sequence was obtained from a man between 18 and 35 years old who had mild COVID-19 (a few samples of this study predate the infection). Cell type and time point are not known. Source material: PBMCs or a T cell subset sorted from them (not recorded which). The chain uses TRBV6-2 or TRBV6-3 and TRBJ2-5; D is perhaps TRBD1 (6 bases). Written as DNA, the CDR3 is TGTGCCAGCACCAGACCCTCGGACAGCCCCATCCAAGAGACCCAGTACTTC. Its translation: CASTRPSDSPIQETQYF.